This TCR beta chain was documented in a study of spatial heterogeneity in lung cancer. Turning to the study itself: More beta-chain than alpha-chain sequences were consistently detected. In raw reads, more than 9.5 appearances on average were recorded for each unique TCR and UMI combination. Whole-study results and caveats: Counts of expanded intratumoral alpha and beta TCRs tracked tumor mutation counts.

The study tagged each TCR cDNA molecule with a unique molecular identifier. TCRdb redid the calling of the 5' RACE reads with MiXCR, one entry per CDR3 protein. The data show 15,000 to 20,000 distinct CDR3 sequences, 6.2% seen once. This clonotype has at least ten counts. Its specificity is unknown. This beta chain is an off-target read within a library intended for alpha chains, so its frequency means little. The time point was: sample taken at primary tumor resection. Unsorted whole RNA samples from tumor, nontumor lung or frozen PBMC were sequenced. The receptor was isolated from a male donor with early-stage non-small cell lung cancer. This specimen was lung tumor tissue, taken at surgery.

CDR3: CATSDLRAGGMVEQFF. For the CDR3, the DNA is TGTGCCACCAGTGATTTGCGGGCAGGGGGTATGGTTGAGCAGTTCTTC. The rearrangement joins TRBV24-1 to TRBJ2-1; TRBD1 matches 7 bases. With V trimmed by 0 bases and J by 9 bases, 10 bases remained unmatched. The CDR3 has 16 amino acids. The V gene's germline CDR1 is KGHDR and CDR2 SFDVKD.